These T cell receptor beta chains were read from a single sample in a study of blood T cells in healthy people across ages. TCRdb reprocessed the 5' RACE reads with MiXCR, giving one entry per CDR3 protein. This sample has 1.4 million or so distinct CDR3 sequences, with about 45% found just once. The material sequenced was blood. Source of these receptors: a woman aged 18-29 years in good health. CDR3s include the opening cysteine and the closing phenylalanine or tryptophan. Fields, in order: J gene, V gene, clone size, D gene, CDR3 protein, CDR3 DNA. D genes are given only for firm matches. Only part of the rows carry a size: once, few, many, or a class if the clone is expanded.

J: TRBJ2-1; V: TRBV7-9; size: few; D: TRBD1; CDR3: CASSLLRTGRNEQFF; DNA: TGTGCCAGCAGCCTCCTTAGGACAGGGAGAAATGAGCAGTTCTTC
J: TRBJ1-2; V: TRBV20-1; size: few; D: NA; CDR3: CSAKTPYYGYTF; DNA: TGCAGTGCCAAGACCCCTTACTATGGCTACACCTTC
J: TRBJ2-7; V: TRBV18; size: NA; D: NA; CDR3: CASSPFGAGTSYEQYF; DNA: TGTGCCAGCTCACCATTTGGGGCCGGGACATCCTACGAGCAGTACTTC
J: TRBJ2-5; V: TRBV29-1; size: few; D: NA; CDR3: CSVRGRLAETQYF; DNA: TGCAGCGTTCGGGGACGGCTAGCGGAGACCCAGTACTTC
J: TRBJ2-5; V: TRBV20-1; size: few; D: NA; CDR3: CSARDLVTIQETQYF; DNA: TGCAGTGCTAGAGATTTAGTCACAATCCAAGAGACCCAGTACTTC
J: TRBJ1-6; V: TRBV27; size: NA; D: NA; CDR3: CASSLDVSYSPLHF; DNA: TGTGCCAGCAGTTTGGACGTATCTTACTCACCCCTCCACTTT
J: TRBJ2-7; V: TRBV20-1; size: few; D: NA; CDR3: CSVEDAYEQYF; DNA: TGCAGTGTAGAGGACGCCTACGAGCAGTACTTC
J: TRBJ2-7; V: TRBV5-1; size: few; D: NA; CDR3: CASSLSLAEGSEQYF; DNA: TGCGCCAGCAGCTTGAGTTTAGCAGAAGGTAGCGAGCAGTACTTC
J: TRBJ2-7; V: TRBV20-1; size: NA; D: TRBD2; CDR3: CSARVHSGAYEQYF; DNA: TGCAGTGCTAGAGTTCACAGCGGGGCCTACGAGCAGTACTTC
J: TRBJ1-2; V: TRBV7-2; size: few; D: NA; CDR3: CASSAGVGYGYTF; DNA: TGTGCCAGCAGCGCGGGGGTGGGCTATGGCTACACCTTC
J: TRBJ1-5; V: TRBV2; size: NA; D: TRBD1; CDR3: CASRRDRDNQPQHF; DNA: TGTGCCAGCCGTCGGGACAGGGACAATCAGCCCCAGCATTTT
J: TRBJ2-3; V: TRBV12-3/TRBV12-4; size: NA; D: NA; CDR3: CASSLGGDTEYF; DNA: TGTGCCAGCAGTTTGGGGGGAGATACGGAGTATTTT
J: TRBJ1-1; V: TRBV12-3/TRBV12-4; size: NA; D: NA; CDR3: CASSSNAGNTEAFF; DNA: TGTGCCAGCAGTTCTAACGCAGGGAACACTGAAGCTTTCTTT
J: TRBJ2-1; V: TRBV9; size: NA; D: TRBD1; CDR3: CASSEGQVGRDEQFF; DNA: TGTGCCAGCAGCGAGGGACAGGTCGGTCGCGATGAGCAGTTCTTC
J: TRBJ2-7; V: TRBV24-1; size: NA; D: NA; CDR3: CATSDPAGAKPYEQYF; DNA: TGTGCCACCAGTGATCCAGCAGGGGCCAAACCTTACGAGCAGTACTTC
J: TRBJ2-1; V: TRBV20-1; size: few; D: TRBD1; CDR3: CSARGQGTQKGYNEQFF; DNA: TGCAGTGCTAGGGGACAGGGAACCCAGAAGGGTTACAATGAGCAGTTCTTC
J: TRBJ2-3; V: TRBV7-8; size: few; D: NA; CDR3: CASSLVRVWDTDTQYF; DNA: TGTGCCAGCAGCTTAGTTAGGGTTTGGGACACAGATACGCAGTATTTT
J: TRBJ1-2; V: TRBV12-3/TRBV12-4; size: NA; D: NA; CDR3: CASSFLGSAGHTF; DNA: TGTGCCAGCAGTTTCCTTGGTTCGGCCGGCCACACCTTC
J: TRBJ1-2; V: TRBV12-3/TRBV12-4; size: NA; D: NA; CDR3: CASSRTELGYTF; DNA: TGTGCCAGCAGCAGGACAGAATTAGGCTACACCTTC
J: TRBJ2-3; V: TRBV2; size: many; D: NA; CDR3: CASSSSSDTQYF; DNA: TGTGCCAGCAGTTCATCCTCAGATACGCAGTATTTT
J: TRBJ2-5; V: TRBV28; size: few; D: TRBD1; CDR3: CATTGDSQETQYF; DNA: TGTGCCACCACCGGGGACAGCCAAGAGACCCAGTACTTC
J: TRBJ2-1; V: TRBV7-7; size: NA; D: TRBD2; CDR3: CASSLASGGDSSYNEQFF; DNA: TGTGCTAGCAGCTTAGCTAGCGGGGGCGATAGCTCCTACAATGAGCAGTTCTTC
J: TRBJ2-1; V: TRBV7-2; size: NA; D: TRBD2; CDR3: CASSFSGTSGRWSDEQFF; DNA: TGTGCCAGCAGCTTCTCCGGGACTAGCGGGAGATGGTCGGATGAGCAGTTCTTC
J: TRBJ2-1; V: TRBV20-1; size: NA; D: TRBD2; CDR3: CSATGTSGDNEQFF; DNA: TGCAGTGCAACCGGGACTAGCGGAGACAATGAGCAGTTCTTC
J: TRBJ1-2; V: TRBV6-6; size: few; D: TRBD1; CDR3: CASSYRDRLGYTF; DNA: TGTGCCAGCAGTTACCGGGACAGGCTTGGCTACACCTTC
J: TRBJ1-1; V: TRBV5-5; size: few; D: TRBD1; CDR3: CASSSGQDPTEAFF; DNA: TGTGCCAGCAGTTCCGGACAGGACCCCACTGAAGCTTTCTTT
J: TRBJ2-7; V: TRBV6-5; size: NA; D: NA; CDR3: CAISRKGRENYEQYF; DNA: TGTGCCATCTCAAGGAAGGGCAGGGAGAACTACGAGCAGTACTTC
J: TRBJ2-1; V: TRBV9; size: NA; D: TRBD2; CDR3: CASSFRGGLAGVNEQFF; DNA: TGTGCCAGCAGCTTCCGAGGGGGACTAGCGGGAGTTAATGAGCAGTTCTTC
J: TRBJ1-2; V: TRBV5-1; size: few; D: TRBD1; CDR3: CASSPRTGVDYGYTF; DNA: TGCGCCAGCAGCCCACGGACAGGGGTGGACTATGGCTACACCTTC
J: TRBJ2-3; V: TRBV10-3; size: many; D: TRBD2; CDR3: CAIGGLAGATDTQYF; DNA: TGTGCCATCGGGGGGCTAGCGGGAGCCACAGATACGCAGTATTTT
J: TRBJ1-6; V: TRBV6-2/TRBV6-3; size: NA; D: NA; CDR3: CASSYRPLRDNSPLHF; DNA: TGTGCCAGCAGTTACCGCCCTTTACGGGATAATTCACCCCTCCACTTT
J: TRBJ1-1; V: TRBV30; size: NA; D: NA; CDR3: CAWSNTGTFPSEAFF; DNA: TGTGCCTGGAGTAACACCGGGACTTTCCCCTCTGAAGCTTTCTTT
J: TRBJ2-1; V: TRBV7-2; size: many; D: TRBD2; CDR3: CASSALAGGRNEQFF; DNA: TGTGCCAGCAGCGCATTAGCGGGGGGGCGAAATGAGCAGTTCTTC
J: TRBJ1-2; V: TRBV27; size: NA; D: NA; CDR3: CASSLRPSGQRGIINYGYTF; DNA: TGTGCCAGCAGTTTACGACCCTCTGGACAGCGGGGAATTATTAACTATGGCTACACCTTC
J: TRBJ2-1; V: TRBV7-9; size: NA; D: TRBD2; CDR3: CASSLAFTSGGEQFF; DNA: TGTGCCAGCAGCTTAGCGTTTACTAGCGGGGGTGAGCAGTTCTTC
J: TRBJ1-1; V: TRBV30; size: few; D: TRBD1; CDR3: CAQGVSRNTEAFF; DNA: TGTGCCCAGGGGGTTTCAAGGAACACTGAAGCTTTCTTT
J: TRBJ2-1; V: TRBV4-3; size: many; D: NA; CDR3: CASSQDNSRPGEQFF; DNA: TGCGCCAGCAGCCAAGATAACTCCCGCCCAGGTGAGCAGTTCTTC
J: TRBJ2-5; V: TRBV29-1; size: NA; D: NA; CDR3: CSVRPNQETQYF; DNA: TGCAGCGTTCGGCCAAATCAAGAGACCCAGTACTTC
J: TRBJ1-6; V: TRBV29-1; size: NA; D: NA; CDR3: CSVAPGPNSPLHF; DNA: TGCAGCGTTGCCCCCGGGCCTAATTCACCCCTCCACTTT
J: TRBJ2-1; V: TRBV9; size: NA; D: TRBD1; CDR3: CASSTTFDRVAYNEQFF; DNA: TGTGCCAGCAGCACTACCTTTGACAGGGTGGCCTACAATGAGCAGTTCTTC
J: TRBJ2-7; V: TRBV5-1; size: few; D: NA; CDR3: CASSWHSGGSSYEQYF; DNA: TGCGCCAGCAGCTGGCATTCCGGGGGAAGCTCCTACGAGCAGTACTTC